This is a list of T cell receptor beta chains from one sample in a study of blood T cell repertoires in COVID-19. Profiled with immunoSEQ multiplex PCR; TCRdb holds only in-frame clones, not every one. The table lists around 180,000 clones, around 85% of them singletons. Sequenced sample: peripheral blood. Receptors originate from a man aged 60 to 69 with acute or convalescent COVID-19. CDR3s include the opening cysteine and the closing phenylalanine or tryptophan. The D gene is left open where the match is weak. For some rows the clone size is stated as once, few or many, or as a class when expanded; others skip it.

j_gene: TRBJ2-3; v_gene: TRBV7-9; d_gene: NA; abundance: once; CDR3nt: TGTGCCAGCAGCCAATCTTCTTCCCGGGCAGATACGCAGTATTTT; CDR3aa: CASSQSSSRADTQYF
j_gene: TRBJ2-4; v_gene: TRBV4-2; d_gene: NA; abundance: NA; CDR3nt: TGTGCCAGCAGCCCTGCTTCAGGAGGGGACATTCAGTACTTC; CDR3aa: CASSPASGGDIQYF
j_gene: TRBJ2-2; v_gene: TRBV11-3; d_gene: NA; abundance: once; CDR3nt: TGTGCCAGCAGCCTAACTAGAACCGGGGAGCTGTTTTTT; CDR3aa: CASSLTRTGELFF
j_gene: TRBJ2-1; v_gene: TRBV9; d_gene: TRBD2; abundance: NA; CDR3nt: TGTGCCAGCAGCAGAAGGGTAGCGGGAGTATCTGAGCAGTTCTTC; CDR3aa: CASSRRVAGVSEQFF
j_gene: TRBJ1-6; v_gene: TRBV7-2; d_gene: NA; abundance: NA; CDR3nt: TGTGCCAGCAGCTTAAAGAGCTCCTATAATTCACCCCTCCACTTT; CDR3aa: CASSLKSSYNSPLHF
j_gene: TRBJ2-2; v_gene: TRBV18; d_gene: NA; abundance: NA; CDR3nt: TGTGCCAGCTCACCGGTAGGAGGGAACACCGGGGAGCTGTTTTTT; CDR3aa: CASSPVGGNTGELFF
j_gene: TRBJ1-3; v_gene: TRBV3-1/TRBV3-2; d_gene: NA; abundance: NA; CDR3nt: TGTGCCAGCAGCCGCGGAGACAGTATCTCTGGAAACACCATATATTTT; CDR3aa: CASSRGDSISGNTIYF
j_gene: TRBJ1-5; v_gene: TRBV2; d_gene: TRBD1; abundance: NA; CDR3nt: TGTGCCAGCAGGGCAGGACAGGTGAGCAATCAGCCCCAGCATTTT; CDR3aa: CASRAGQVSNQPQHF
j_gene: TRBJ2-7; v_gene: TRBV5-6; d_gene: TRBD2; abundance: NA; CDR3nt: TGTGCCAGCAGCTCGCCGGGACTAGCGGGATTTCTCGAGCAGTACTTC; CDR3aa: CASSSPGLAGFLEQYF
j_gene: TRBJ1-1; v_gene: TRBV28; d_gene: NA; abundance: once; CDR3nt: TGTGCCAGCAGTTTATTGAGCGCTGAAGCTTTCTTT; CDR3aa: CASSLLSAEAFF
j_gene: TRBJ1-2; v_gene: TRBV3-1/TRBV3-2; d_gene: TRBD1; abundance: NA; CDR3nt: TGTGCCAGCAGCCACGAACGGGACAGGCCAGACTATGGCTACACCTTC; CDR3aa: CASSHERDRPDYGYTF
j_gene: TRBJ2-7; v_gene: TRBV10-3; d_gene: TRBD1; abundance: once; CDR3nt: TGTGCCATCAGTGGAACGACAGGGTCCTACGAGCAGTACTTC; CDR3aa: CAISGTTGSYEQYF
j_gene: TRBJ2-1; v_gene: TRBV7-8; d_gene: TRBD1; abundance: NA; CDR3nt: TGTGCCAGCAGCGGAGCCGGGACAGGGACCAATGAGCAGTTCTTC; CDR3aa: CASSGAGTGTNEQFF
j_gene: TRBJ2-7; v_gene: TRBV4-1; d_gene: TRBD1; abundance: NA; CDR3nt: TGCGCCAGCAGCCAAAGGACAGGCCCGTGGGAGCAGTACTTC; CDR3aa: CASSQRTGPWEQYF
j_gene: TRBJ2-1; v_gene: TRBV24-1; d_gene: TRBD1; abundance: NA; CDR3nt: TGTGCCACCAGTAAACCCGGGACAGGAGGGAATGAGCAGTTCTTC; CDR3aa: CATSKPGTGGNEQFF
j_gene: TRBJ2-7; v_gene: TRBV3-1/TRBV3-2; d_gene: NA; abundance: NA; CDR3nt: TGTGCCAGCAGCCAAGGGTCTTTTCGGTACGAGCAGTACTTC; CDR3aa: CASSQGSFRYEQYF
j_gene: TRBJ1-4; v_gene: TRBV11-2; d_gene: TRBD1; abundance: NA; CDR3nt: TGTGCCAGCAGCCACGGACAGGTCGATAATGAAAAACTGTTTTTT; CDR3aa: CASSHGQVDNEKLFF
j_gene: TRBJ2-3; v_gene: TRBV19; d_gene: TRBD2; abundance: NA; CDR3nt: TGTGCCAGTAGTATACTAGCGGGGGGCACAGATACGCAGTATTTT; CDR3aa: CASSILAGGTDTQYF
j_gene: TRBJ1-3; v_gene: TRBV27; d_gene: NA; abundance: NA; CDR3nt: TGTGCCAGCAGTTTTAGAGCAGGCTTGAGTGGAAACACCATATATTTT; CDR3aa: CASSFRAGLSGNTIYF
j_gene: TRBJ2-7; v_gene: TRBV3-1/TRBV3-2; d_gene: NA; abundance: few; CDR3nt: TGTGCCAGCAGCCAGAGGACCGGGGTGACCTCCGAGCAGTACTTC; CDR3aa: CASSQRTGVTSEQYF
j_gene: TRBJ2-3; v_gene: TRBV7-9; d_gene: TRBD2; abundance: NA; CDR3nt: TGTGCCAGCAGACCCACTAGCGCCACAGATACGCAGTATTTT; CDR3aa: CASRPTSATDTQYF
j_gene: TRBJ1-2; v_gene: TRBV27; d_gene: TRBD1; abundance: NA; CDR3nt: TGTGCCAGCAGGTCCGGGACAGGGCACTATGGCTACACCTTC; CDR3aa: CASRSGTGHYGYTF
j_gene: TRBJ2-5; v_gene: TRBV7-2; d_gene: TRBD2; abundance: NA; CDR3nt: TGTGCCAGCACCCCTGGGGCTAGCGGGAGGGCCGGGGAGACCCAGTACTTC; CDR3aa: CASTPGASGRAGETQYF
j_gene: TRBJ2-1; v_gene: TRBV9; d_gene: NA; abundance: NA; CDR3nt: TGTGCCAGCAGCGTAGATATCCTGAGCTCCTACAATGAGCAGTTCTTC; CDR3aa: CASSVDILSSYNEQFF
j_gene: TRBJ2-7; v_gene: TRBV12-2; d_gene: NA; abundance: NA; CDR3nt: TGTGCAAGTCGCTTACGCGAGCAGTACTTC; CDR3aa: CASRLREQYF
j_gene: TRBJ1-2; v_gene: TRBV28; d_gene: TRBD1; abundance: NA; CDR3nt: TGTGCCAGCAGTTTATGGGACAGGGGGCAGTATGGCTACACCTTC; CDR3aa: CASSLWDRGQYGYTF
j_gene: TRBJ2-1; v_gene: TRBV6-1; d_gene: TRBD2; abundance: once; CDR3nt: TGTGCCAGCAGTGAAGCGGCGGGAGTGGATCGTAGCTCCTACAATGAGCAGTTCTTC; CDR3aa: CASSEAAGVDRSSYNEQFF
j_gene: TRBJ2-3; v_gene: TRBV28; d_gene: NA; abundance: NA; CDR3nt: TGTGCCAGCAGTTTCGAGGGACTTGATTACACAGATACGCAGTATTTT; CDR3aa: CASSFEGLDYTDTQYF
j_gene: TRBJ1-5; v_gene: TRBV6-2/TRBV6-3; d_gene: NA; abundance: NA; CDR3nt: TGTGCCAGCAGTTACGGGTTTGGGGGAGGGCAGCCCCAGCATTTT; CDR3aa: CASSYGFGGGQPQHF